This T cell receptor (beta chain) stems from a study of neurological immune-mediated disorders. Study-wide findings and caveats: According to phylogenetic grouping, one related-CDR3 cluster, a possible signature, contained the repertoires of 18 of 34 multiple sclerosis patients. Across subjects, no CDR3 amino acid sequence appeared in expanded clones of more than one subject, a finding that suggested private repertoires in all groups.

CDR1 and CDR2 from the germline V gene are KGHDR and SFDVKD. Trimming pared 3 bases from V and 2 bases from J, leaving 5 bases between. This CDR3 comprises 13 residues. For this clonotype: No antigen is known for it. Just one base apart from a much larger clone, this may be a read error.

Source material was 2 million unsorted PBMCs, stored at -80 °C in RNAlater. TCRdb independently ran MiXCR on the 5' RACE reads; one entry per CDR3 protein. The top ten clones hold under 8.5% of a sample with some 57,000 distinct CDR3 sequences, more than 3.5% of them seen once. The sample consisted of PBMCs. The clonotype originates from a man in his 60s with multiple sclerosis. This sequence joins TRBV24-1 and TRBJ2-3, with D uncertain. For the CDR3, the DNA is TGTGCCACCAGTGATCTCACCACAGATACGCAGTATTTT. Translated, it gives CATSDLTTDTQYF.